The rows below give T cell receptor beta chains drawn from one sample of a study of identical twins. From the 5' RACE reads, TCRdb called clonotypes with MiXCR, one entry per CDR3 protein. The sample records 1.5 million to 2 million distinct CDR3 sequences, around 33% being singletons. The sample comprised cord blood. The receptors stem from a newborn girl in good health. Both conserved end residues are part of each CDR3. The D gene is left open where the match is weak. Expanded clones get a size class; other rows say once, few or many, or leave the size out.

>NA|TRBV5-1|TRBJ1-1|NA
TGCGCCAGCAGGGGCCAAATCGGGACTGAAGCTTTCTTT
CASRGQIGTEAFF
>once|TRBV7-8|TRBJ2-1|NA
TGTGCCAGCAGCTTACGGGACGGACGCTACAATGAGCAGTTCTTC
CASSLRDGRYNEQFF
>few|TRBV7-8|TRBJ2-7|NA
TGTGCCAGCAGCTTAGCCCTGGGGCTCTACGAGCAGTACTTC
CASSLALGLYEQYF
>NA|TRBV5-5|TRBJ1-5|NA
TGTGCCAGCAGCTTGCGGGGCACGCAATATAGCAATCAGCCCCAGCATTTT
CASSLRGTQYSNQPQHF
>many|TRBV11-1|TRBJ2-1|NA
TGTGCCAGCAGCCCGCGACTATCCTACAATGAGCAGTTCTTC
CASSPRLSYNEQFF
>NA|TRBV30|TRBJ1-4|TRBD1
TGTGCCTGGAGTGCTGGACAGGGAGGAGGCGAAAAACTGTTTTTT
CAWSAGQGGGEKLFF
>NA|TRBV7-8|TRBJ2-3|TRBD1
TGTGCCAGCAGCTTGATAACGGGACAGGGGCTGGGTAATCAGTATTTT
CASSLITGQGLGNQYF
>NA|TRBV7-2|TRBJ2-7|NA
TGTGCCAGCAGCTCAAACAGGGCTTCCTACGAGCAGTACTTC
CASSSNRASYEQYF
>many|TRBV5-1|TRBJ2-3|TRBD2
TGTGCCAGCAGCTTCGGGGGGACCACAGATACGCAGTATTTT
CASSFGGTTDTQYF
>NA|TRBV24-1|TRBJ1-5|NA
TGTGCCACCTCAGCAGCGGGGACGGGCAATCAGCCCCAGCATTTT
CATSAAGTGNQPQHF
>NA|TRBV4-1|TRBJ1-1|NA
TGCGCCAGCAGCCAACGGACACCGAACACTGAAGCTTTCTTT
CASSQRTPNTEAFF
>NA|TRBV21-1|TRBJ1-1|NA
TGTGCCAGCTGTGTAAGTACCGGGACACAGAACACTGAAGCTTTCTTT
CASCVSTGTQNTEAFF
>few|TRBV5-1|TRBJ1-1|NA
TGCGCCAGCGGGGCCGGGACATGGCTTGGGGTCACTGAAGCTTTCTTT
CASGAGTWLGVTEAFF
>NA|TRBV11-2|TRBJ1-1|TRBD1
TGTGCCAGCAGCTTTTGGCAAGGGGGCCCTCCCACTGAAGCTTTCTTT
CASSFWQGGPPTEAFF
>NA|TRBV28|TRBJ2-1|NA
TGTGCCAGCAGTTTATTCGTTGAGGGGGGAGGGGATGAGCAGTTCTTC
CASSLFVEGGGDEQFF
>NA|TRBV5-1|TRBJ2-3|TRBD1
TGCGCCAGCAGCTTGCCACGCTTCGGGACAGGGGGTACAGATACGCAGTATTTT
CASSLPRFGTGGTDTQYF
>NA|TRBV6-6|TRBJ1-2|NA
TGTGCCAGCAGTTACCCGGGACAAAATAACTATGGCTACACCTTC
CASSYPGQNNYGYTF
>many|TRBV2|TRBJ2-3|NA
TGTGCCAGCAGTGAAATCGGCACAGATACGCAGTATTTT
CASSEIGTDTQYF
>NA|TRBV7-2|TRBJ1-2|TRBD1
TGTGCCAGCAGCTCTAGGGGGCACCTATCCTATGGCTACACCTTC
CASSSRGHLSYGYTF
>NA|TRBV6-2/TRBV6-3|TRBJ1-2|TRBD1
TGTGCCTCCTGTCGGGACAGGGGATCCATTTATGGCTACACCTTC
CASCRDRGSIYGYTF
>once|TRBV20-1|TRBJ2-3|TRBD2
TGCAGTGCTAGGAGAGGAACTAGCGGCACAGATACGCAGTATTTT
CSARRGTSGTDTQYF
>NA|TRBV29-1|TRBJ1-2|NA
TGCAGCGTTGCTGGGGATGGCTACACCTTC
CSVAGDGYTF
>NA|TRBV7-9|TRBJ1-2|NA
TGTGCCAGCAGCTTAGATGGGGCTAGCTACACCTTC
CASSLDGASYTF
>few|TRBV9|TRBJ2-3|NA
TGTGCCAGCAGCGCCACAAACGCAGGCACAGATACGCAGTATTTT
CASSATNAGTDTQYF
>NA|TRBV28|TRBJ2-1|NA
TGTGCCAGCAGGAATTTTGGCAGGGGACGGAACTCCTACAATGAGCAGTTCTTC
CASRNFGRGRNSYNEQFF
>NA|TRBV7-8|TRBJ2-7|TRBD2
TGTGCCAGCAGCTTAGCTCTTCAGACTAGCGCCCTCTACGAGCAGTACTTC
CASSLALQTSALYEQYF
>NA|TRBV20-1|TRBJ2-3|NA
TGCAGTGCCGTTAAAAAGGGGGGTGCTAGCACAGATACGCAGTATTTT
CSAVKKGGASTDTQYF
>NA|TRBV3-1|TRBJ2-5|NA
TGTGCCAGCGGCCAAGATCCGGGGTACCAAGAGACCCAGTACTTC
CASGQDPGYQETQYF
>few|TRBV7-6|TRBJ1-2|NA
TGTGCCAGCAGCTTAGCGAATACAGGGTCCCACTATGGCTACACCTTC
CASSLANTGSHYGYTF
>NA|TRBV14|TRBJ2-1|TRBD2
TGTGCCAGCAGCCATCTAGCGGGACTAGCGGGAGGACACTCCTACAATGAGCAGTTCTTC
CASSHLAGLAGGHSYNEQFF
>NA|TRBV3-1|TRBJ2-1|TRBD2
TGTGCCAGCAGCCAGGTAAACGGGAGGGCGTACAATGAGCAGTTCTTC
CASSQVNGRAYNEQFF
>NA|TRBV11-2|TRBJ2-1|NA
TGTGCCAGCAGCTTAGGGTTTGGGGGGAAAGGGGCCCAAAGTGAGCAGTTCTTC
CASSLGFGGKGAQSEQFF
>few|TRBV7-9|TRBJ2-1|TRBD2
TGTGCCAGCAGCCCAACAAGACTAGCTACCAATGAGCAGTTCTTC
CASSPTRLATNEQFF
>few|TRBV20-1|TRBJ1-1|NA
TGCAGTGCTAGAGCTGGGGGGAAGAACACTGAAGCTTTCTTT
CSARAGGKNTEAFF
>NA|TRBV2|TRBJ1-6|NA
TGTGCCAGCAGTGAGGACTCTGGTTCACCCCTCCACTTT
CASSEDSGSPLHF
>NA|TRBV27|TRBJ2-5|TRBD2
TGTGCCAGCAGTGGGTCCGCGGGAGGTTCCGGAGAGCAGTACTTC
CASSGSAGGSGEQYF
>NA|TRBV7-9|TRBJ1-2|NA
TGTGCCAGCAGCTTAGCGTATAGGGCCTACACCTTC
CASSLAYRAYTF
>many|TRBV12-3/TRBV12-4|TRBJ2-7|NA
TGTGCCAGCAGTTATCGGGGTCCAACCTTCTACGAGCAGTACTTC
CASSYRGPTFYEQYF
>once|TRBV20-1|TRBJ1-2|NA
TGCAGTGCTAGAGATCCGGGGCCGGTTCATGGCTACACCTTC
CSARDPGPVHGYTF
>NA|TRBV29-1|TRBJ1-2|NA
TGCAGCGTTTCCGAAGACAGGCGGGGTGGCTACACCTTC
CSVSEDRRGGYTF
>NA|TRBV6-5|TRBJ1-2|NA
TGTGCCAGCAGTACCCGGAGACATGGCTACACCTTC
CASSTRRHGYTF
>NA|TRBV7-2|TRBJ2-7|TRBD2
TGTGCCAGCAGCTTTGCGGGAGGGCCCTCCTACGAGCAGTACTTC
CASSFAGGPSYEQYF
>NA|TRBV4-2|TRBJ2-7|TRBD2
TGTGCCAGCAGCCGGACACGGAGCGGGAGCTCCTACAATGAGCAGTACTTC
CASSRTRSGSSYNEQYF
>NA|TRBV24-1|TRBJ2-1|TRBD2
TGTGCCACCAGTGATCCCCCGGGACTAGCCTTCTCCTACAATGAGCAGTTCTTC
CATSDPPGLAFSYNEQFF
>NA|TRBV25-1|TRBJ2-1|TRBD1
TGTGCCAGCAGTGAATCCAGGGGGCATGAGCAGTTCTTC
CASSESRGHEQFF
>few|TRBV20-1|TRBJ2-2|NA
TGCAGTGCACCGGTCCAGTCCCCCACCGGGGAGCTGTTTTTT
CSAPVQSPTGELFF
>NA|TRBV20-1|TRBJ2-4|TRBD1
TGCAGTGCTGGAGGGACAGGGGGGCCTCTTTCCTGGGAGCAGTACTTC
CSAGGTGGPLSWEQYF
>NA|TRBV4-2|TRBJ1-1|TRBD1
TGTGCCAGCAGCCAAGATCAGGGGGCGGACACTGAAGCTTTCTTT
CASSQDQGADTEAFF
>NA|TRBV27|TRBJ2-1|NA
TGTGCCAGCAGTTTAATTGGGAAGAGTGAGCAGTTCTTC
CASSLIGKSEQFF
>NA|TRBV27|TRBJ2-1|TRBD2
TGTGCCAGCAGTCAAGCGACTAGCGGGAGGAATGAGCAGTTCTTC
CASSQATSGRNEQFF
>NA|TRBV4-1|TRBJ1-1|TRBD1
TGCGCCAGCAGGAGACAGGGGAACGCTGAAGCTTTCTTT
CASRRQGNAEAFF
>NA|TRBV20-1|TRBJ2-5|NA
TGCAGCGGGAAAAGAGAGACCCAGTACTTC
CSGKRETQYF